This TCR beta chain emerged from a study of blood T cell repertoires in COVID-19. Study information: COVID-19 samples, acute and convalescent, were from the United States, Italy and Spain. PBMCs, B-cell-depleted T cells, or T cells provided the cDNA or gDNA that made up the material.

V lost 7 bases, J lost 3 bases, and 8 bases stayed unmatched. The CDR3 extends over 14 amino acids. From germline, CDR1 is SQVTM and CDR2 ANQGSEA. Per the authors' pipeline: Nucleated cell counts were estimated from reference gene primer amplification. Profiled with immunoSEQ multiplex PCR; TCRdb holds only in-frame clones, not every one. V and J calls and clone size are those listed in that table; D and trimming were worked out from the DNA. The sample holds 75,000 or so clones, about four fifths seen once. The rearrangement uses TRBV29-1 and TRBJ1-4; 7 bases are a match to TRBD1. The origin of this receptor is a woman in her 70s with acute or convalescent COVID-19. The specimen sequenced was peripheral blood. CDR3 bases: TGCAGCGGTAGGGTAGGGGGCCCTAATGAAAAACTGTTTTTT. It specifies CSGRVGGPNEKLFF.